This T cell receptor beta chain was sequenced in a study of blood T cell repertoires in COVID-19. TCRdb keeps only in-frame clones here, not all; method: immunoSEQ multiplex PCR. Of about 100,000 clones in the sample, around four fifths were seen once. Between the trimmed V and J ends, which lost 7 bases and 2 bases, there was a span of 11 bases. Germline-derived CDR1 and CDR2 are MDHEN and SYDVKM. The CDR3 is 13 residues long. This sequence was found in a man between 60 and 70 years old with acute or convalescent COVID-19. Sequenced input: peripheral blood. The V gene is TRBV28, the J gene TRBJ1-1; D is undetermined. The CDR3 region is CASKRGQNTEAFF. In DNA form, the CDR3 reads TGTGCCAGCAAGCGGGGTCAAAACACTGAAGCTTTCTTT.